Below are 17 T cell receptor beta chains sequenced from a single sample in a study of blood T cell repertoires in COVID-19. Here immunoSEQ multiplex PCR was the method, and the copy in TCRdb shows in-frame clones only, minus some. The table lists under 300,000 clones, approximately 82% of them singletons. Sequencing used peripheral blood. The origin of the receptors is a man aged 40-49 years who had recovered from COVID-19.

CDR3 bases: TGTGCCAGCAGCTTTGGGACATCTCGCGGCTACACCTTC. Protein: CASSFGTSRGYTF. This rearrangement joins TRBV7-2 to TRBJ1-2; tentative D call: TRBD1 (6 bases). This CDR3 is built from 13 residues. The V and J ends lost 3 bases and 8 bases respectively, with 13 bases between them. Germline V lookup: CDR1 SGHTA, CDR2 FQGNSA.

J is TRBJ2-7 and V is TRBV18; D gene unclear. The V end was cut by 0 bases, the J end by 1 base, with 13 bases between. The CDR3 is 16 amino acids. Per germline, CDR1 KGHSH and CDR2 LQKENI. The CDR3 coding sequence is TGTGCCAGCTCACCACCGGGCAGCTTCCGATCCTACGAGCAGTACTTC. Translating it yields CASSPPGSFRSYEQYF.

CDR3 nucleotide sequence: TGCGCCAGCAGCCTCCAGGGACAGGGTGCCACCGGGGAGCTGTTTTTT. Protein sequence: CASSLQGQGATGELFF. This chain uses TRBV5-1 with TRBJ2-2; 9 bases fit TRBD1. The CDR3 runs 16 residues. Germline CDR1 is SGHRS and CDR2 is YFSETQ. Trimming at V came to 4 bases and at J to 4 bases, leaving 8 bases not matched to a gene.

The V gene is TRBV5-1, the J gene TRBJ2-7; the match to TRBD1 covers 9 bases. The CDR3 has 15 amino acids. Germline values: CDR1 SGHRS, CDR2 YFSETQ. V dropped 1 base and J dropped 7; count of bases not matched to a gene: 9. CDR3 bases: TGCGCCAGCAGCTTGACAACAGGGGGCCTAGGGGAGCAGTACTTC. It translates to CASSLTTGGLGEQYF. The full variable domain, completed using reference TRBV5-1 and TRBJ2-7, is KAGVTQTPRYLIKTRGQQVTLSCSPISGHRSVSWYQQTPGQGLQFLFEYFSETQRNKGNFPGRFSGRQFSNSRSEMNVSTLELGDSALYLCASSLTTGGLGEQYFGPGTRLTVT.

This chain uses TRBV7-2 with TRBJ2-7; a possible D gene is TRBD2 (5 bases). The ends were cut back, 6 bases at V and 3 bases at J, with 12 bases in the middle. The CDR3 totals 13 residues. Germline lookup yields CDR1 SGHTA and CDR2 FQGNSA. CDR3 DNA: TGTGCCAGCAGTCGGACTCCTAACTACGAGCAGTACTTC. Translating it yields CASSRTPNYEQYF.

The chain links TRBV6-6 to TRBJ1-4, with a tentative D call TRBD1 (5 bases). Per germline, CDR1 MNHNY and CDR2 SVGAGI (reference sequence). This CDR3 has 16 amino acids. Trimming took 5 bases from V and 8 from J, leaving 21 bases between them. CDR3 nucleotide sequence: TGTGCCAGCAGTGCATTTTCAGCAGGGTTTAGGGAAAAACTGTTTTTT. As protein: CASSAFSAGFREKLFF.

The chain carries TRBV6-7 and TRBJ2-2; 10 bases agree with TRBD1. TRBV6-7 is labeled an ORF, and its function is uncertain. This CDR3 has 16 residues. Losses at the gene ends were 5 bases for V and 6 bases for J; bases not matched to a gene: 9. CDR3 sequence (DNA): TGTGCCAGCAGTCCCGGGACAGGGGTCCGACCCGGGGAGCTGTTTTTT. Protein product: CASSPGTGVRPGELFF.

V is TRBV9 and J is TRBJ2-7; 11 nucleotides align to TRBD2. Germline trimming cut 5 bases from V and 3 bases from J; bases unmatched to any gene: 4. The CDR3 is 14 residues long. Germline V gives CDR1 SGDLS, CDR2 YYNGEE. This CDR3 reads CASSPGLADYEQYF. For the CDR3, the DNA is TGTGCCAGCAGTCCGGGACTAGCGGACTACGAGCAGTACTTC.

This sequence joins TRBV11-3 and TRBJ2-1; D is uncertain. The CDR3 extends over 12 amino acids. The germline V gene encodes CDR1 SGHNT and CDR2 YENEEA. V lost 4 bases to trimming and J lost 13 bases, with 14 bases between them. The CDR3 sequence: CASSSTRELQFF. CDR3 coding DNA: TGTGCCAGCAGCTCGACTCGCGAGTTACAGTTCTTC.

This chain connects TRBV6-1 to TRBJ1-1; D is unclear. Deletions cut 1 base from V and 3 bases from J, with 12 bases between. The germline V gene has CDR1 MNHNS and CDR2 SASEGT. The CDR3 has 15 residues. CDR3 in DNA: TGTGCCAGCAGTGAAGTGGGGAGTGTGGACACTGAAGCTTTCTTT. It codes for CASSEVGSVDTEAFF.

This sequence joins TRBV5-1 and TRBJ2-1; TRBD2 matches 13 bases. The CDR3 runs 18 residues. The V gene's germline CDR1 is SGHRS and CDR2 YFSETQ. V lost 4 bases and J lost 0; bases outside the gene matches: 7. The CDR3 protein is CASSHGRLAGGSYNEQFF. DNA for the CDR3: TGCGCCAGCAGCCACGGCCGACTAGCGGGGGGCTCCTACAATGAGCAGTTCTTC.

This clone was picked up a small number of times. The genes are TRBV4-1 and TRBJ1-2; 8 nucleotides agree with TRBD1. CDR1 is MGHRA, CDR2 YSYEKL, per germline. The CDR3 covers 15 residues. The trim removed 6 bases at V and 8 bases at J, leaving 14 bases unmatched. The CDR3 here is CASRRTGTGSWGYTF. The CDR3 region has the DNA TGCGCCAGCAGACGAACCGGGACAGGCTCCTGGGGCTACACCTTC.

This chain links TRBV6-5 with TRBJ2-7; 8 bases map to TRBD1. The CDR3 has 16 amino acids. The germline V gene encodes CDR1 MNHEY and CDR2 SVGAGI. V dropped 0 bases and J dropped 3; count of bases not matched to a gene: 7. The CDR3 protein is CASSYSSRDRIYEQYF. In nucleotides, the CDR3 is TGTGCCAGCAGTTACTCCTCCCGGGACAGGATCTACGAGCAGTACTTC.

J is TRBJ2-6 and V is TRBV2; D is undetermined. V was pared by 4 bases and J by 0 bases, with 7 bases between. This CDR3 comprises 15 residues. CDR1 is SNHLY and CDR2 is FYNNEI in the germline V gene. CDR3 region: CASSAFSSGANVLTF. In DNA, the CDR3 is TGTGCCAGCAGTGCTTTTAGCTCTGGGGCCAACGTCCTGACTTTC.

The rearrangement uses TRBV2 and TRBJ2-3; D is ambiguous. V dropped 3 bases and J dropped 5 bases, with 3 bases sitting between them. CDR3 length: 11 amino acids. Germline CDR1 is SNHLY and CDR2 is FYNNEI. This CDR3 reads CASSDLDTQYF. The CDR3 nucleotides are TGTGCCAGCAGTGACTTAGATACGCAGTATTTT.

This chain links TRBV19 with TRBJ1-4; weak D call: TRBD1 (6 bases). V was shortened by 9 bases and J by 5 bases, with 19 bases between the two germline ends. This CDR3 spans 15 amino acids. Germline values: CDR1 LNHDA, CDR2 SQIVND (reference sequence). The CDR3 DNA is TGTGCCAGCAGTCCCCGTAACAGGGTAAATGAAAAACTGTTTTTT. It yields the protein CASSPRNRVNEKLFF.

This chain connects TRBV5-1 to TRBJ2-7; 7 positions agree with TRBD2. V lost 2 bases to trimming and J lost 1 base; unmatched junction nucleotides: 3. Germline CDR1 and CDR2: SGHRS and YFSETQ. The CDR3 is 14 residues long. CDR3 nucleotide sequence: TGCGCCAGCAGCTTAGGCGGGAGTTCCTACGAGCAGTACTTC. The encoded protein is CASSLGGSSYEQYF.